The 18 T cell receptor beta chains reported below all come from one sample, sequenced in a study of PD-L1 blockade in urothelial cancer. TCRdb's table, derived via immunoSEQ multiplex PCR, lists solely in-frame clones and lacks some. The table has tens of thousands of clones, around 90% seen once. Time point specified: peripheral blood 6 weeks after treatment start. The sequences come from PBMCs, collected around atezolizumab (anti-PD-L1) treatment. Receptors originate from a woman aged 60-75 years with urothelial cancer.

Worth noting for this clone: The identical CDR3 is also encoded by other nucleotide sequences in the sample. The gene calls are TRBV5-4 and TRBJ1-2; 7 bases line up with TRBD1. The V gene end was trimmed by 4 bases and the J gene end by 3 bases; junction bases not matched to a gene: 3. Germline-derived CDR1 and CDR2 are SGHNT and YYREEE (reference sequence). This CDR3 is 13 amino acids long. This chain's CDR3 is CASSPDRDYGYTF. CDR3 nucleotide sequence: TGTGCCAGCAGCCCCGACAGGGACTATGGCTACACCTTC.

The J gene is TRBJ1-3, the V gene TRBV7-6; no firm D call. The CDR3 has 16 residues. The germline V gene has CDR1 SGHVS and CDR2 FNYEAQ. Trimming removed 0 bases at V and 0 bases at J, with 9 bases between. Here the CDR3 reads CASSLAARSSGNTIYF. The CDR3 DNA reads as TGTGCCAGCAGCTTAGCGGCTAGGAGCTCTGGAAACACCATATATTTT. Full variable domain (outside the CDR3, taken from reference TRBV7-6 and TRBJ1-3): GAGVSQSPRYKVTKRGQDVALRCDPISGHVSLYWYRQALGQGPEFLTYFNYEAQQDKSGLPNDRFSAERPEGSISTLTIQRTEQRDSAMYRCASSLAARSSGNTIYFGEGSWLTVV.

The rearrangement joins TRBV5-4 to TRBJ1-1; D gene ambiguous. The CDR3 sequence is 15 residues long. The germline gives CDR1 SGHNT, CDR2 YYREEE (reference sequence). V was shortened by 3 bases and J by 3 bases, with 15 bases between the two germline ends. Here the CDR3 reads CASSSRLGTDTEAFF. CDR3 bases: TGTGCCAGCAGCTCTCGACTCGGTACGGACACTGAAGCTTTCTTT.

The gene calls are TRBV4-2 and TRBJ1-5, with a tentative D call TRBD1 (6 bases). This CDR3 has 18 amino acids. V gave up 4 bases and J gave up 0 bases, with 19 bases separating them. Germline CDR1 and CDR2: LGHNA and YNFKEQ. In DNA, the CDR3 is TGTGCCAGCAGCCCTACTGGTTGGGGGCAGAATAGCAATCAGCCCCAGCATTTT. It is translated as CASSPTGWGQNSNQPQHF.

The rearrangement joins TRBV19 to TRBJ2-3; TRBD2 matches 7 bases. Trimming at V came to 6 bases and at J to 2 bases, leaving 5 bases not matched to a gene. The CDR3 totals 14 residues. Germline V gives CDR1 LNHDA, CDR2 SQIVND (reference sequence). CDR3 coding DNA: TGTGCCAGTAGAGTAGCGGGCCACACAGATACGCAGTATTTT. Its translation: CASRVAGHTDTQYF.

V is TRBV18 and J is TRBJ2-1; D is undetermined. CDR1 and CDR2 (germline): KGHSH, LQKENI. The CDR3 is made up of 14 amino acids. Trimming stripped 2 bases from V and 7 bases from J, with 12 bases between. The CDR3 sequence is CASSPNPGHNEQFF. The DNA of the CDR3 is TGTGCCAGCTCACCAAACCCAGGCCATAATGAGCAGTTCTTC.

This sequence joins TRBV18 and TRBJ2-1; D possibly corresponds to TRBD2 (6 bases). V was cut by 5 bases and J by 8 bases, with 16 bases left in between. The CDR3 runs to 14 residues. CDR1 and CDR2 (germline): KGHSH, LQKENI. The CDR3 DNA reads TGTGCCAGCTCATCGCCTGCGGGATCTCATGAGCAGTTCTTC. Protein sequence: CASSSPAGSHEQFF.

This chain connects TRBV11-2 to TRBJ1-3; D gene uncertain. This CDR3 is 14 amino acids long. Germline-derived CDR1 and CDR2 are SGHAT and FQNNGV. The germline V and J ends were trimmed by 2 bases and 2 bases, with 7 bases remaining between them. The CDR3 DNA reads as TGTGCCAGCAGCTTACTGTCAGCTGGAAACACCATATATTTT. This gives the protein CASSLLSAGNTIYF. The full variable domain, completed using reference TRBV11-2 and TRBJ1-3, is EAGVAQSPRYKIIEKRQSVAFWCNPISGHATLYWYQQILGQGPKLLIQFQNNGVVDDSQLPKDRFSAERLKGVDSTLKIQPAKLEDSAVYLCASSLLSAGNTIYFGEGSWLTVV.

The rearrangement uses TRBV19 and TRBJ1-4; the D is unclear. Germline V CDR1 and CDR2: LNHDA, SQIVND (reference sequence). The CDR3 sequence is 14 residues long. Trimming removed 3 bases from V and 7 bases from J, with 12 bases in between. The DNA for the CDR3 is TGTGCCAGTAGTATCGGGTACATGGCTGAAAAACTGTTTTTT. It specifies CASSIGYMAEKLFF. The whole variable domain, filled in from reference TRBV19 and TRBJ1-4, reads DGGITQSPKYLFRKEGQNVTLSCEQNLNHDAMYWYRQDPGQGLRLIYYSQIVNDFQKGDIAEGYSVSREKKESFPLTVTSAQKNPTAFYLCASSIGYMAEKLFFGSGTQLSVL.

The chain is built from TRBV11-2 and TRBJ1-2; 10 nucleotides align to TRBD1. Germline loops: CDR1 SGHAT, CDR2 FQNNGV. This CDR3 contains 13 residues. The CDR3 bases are TGTGCTGTGGGGACAGGGGACTTATGGGGCTACACCTTC. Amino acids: CAVGTGDLWGYTF. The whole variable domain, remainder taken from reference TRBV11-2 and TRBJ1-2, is EAGVAQSPRYKIIEKRQSVAFWCNPISGHATLYWYQQILGQGPKLLIQFQNNGVVDDSQLPKDRFSAERLKGVDSTLKIQPAKLEDSAVYLCAVGTGDLWGYTFGSGTRLTVV.

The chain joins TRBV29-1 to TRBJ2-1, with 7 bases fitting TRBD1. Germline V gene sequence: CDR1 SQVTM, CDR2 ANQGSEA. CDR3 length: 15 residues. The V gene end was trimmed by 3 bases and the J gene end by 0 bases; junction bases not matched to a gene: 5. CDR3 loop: CSVDRDSPSYNEQFF. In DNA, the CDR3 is TGCAGCGTTGATCGGGACAGCCCCTCCTACAATGAGCAGTTCTTC.

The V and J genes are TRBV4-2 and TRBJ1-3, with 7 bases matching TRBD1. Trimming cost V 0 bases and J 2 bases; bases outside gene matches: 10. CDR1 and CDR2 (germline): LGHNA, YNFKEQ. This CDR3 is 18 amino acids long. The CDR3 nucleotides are TGTGCCAGCAGCCAAGATTTCCCACAGGGGATCCCTGGAAACACCATATATTTT. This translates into CASSQDFPQGIPGNTIYF.

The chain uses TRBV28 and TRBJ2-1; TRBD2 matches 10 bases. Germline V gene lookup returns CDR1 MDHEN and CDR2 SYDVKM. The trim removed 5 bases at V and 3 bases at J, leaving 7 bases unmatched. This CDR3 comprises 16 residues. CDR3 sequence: CASSPRLAGGYNEQFF. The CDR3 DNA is TGTGCCAGCAGTCCGCGACTAGCGGGCGGCTACAATGAGCAGTTCTTC. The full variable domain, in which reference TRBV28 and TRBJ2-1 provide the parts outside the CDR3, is DVKVTQSSRYLVKRTGEKVFLECVQDMDHENMFWYRQDPGLGLRLIYFSYDVKMKEKGDIPEGYSVSREKKERFSLILESASTNQTSMYLCASSPRLAGGYNEQFFGPGTRLTVL.

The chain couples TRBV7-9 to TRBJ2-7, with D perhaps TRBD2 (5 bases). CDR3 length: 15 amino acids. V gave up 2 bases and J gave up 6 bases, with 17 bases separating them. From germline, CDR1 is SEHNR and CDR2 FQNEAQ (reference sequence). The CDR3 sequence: CASSLIEGFPGEQYF. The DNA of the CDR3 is TGTGCCAGCAGCTTAATCGAGGGATTTCCGGGCGAGCAGTACTTC.

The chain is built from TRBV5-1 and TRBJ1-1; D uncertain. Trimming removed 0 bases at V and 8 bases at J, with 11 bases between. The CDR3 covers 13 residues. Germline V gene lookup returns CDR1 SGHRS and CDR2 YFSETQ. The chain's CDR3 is CASSLVGDSEAFF. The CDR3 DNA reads TGCGCCAGCAGCTTGGTGGGCGATTCAGAAGCTTTCTTT.

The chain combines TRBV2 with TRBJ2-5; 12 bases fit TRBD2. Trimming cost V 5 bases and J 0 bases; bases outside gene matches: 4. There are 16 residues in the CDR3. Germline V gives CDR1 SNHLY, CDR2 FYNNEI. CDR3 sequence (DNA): TGTGCCAGCAGTATAGGACTAGCGGGAAACCAAGAGACCCAGTACTTC. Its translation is CASSIGLAGNQETQYF.

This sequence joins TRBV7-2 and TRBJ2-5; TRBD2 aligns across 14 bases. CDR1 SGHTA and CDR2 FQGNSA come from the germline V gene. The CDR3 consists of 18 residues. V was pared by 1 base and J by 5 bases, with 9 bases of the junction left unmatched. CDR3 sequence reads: CASSLESGTSGGGETQYF. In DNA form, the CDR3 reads TGTGCCAGCAGCTTAGAGTCGGGGACTAGCGGGGGCGGGGAGACCCAGTACTTC.

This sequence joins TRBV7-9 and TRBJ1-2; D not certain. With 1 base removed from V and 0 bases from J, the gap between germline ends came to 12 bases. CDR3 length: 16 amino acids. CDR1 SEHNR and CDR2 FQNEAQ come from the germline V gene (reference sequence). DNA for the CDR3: TGTGCCAGCAGCTTAGGCCGACAATTAGCTAACTATGGCTACACCTTC. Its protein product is CASSLGRQLANYGYTF.